This T cell receptor beta chain was recovered during a study of identical twins (dated by TCRdb to about 2016). In the study overall: The study deep-sequenced TCR alpha and beta repertoires from monozygotic twins, unrelated adults of various ages and cord blood to test whether fetal clonotypes persist. To rule out contamination, replicate twin experiments were performed at different times with different library preparation protocols. The research as a whole found: Out-of-frame TCR alpha sharing in monozygotic twins was systematically underestimated by recombination models, whereas sharing between unrelated individuals was in agreement with the recombination models. A weaker excess of twin sharing was found in beta out-of-frame sequences because the signal-to-noise ratio was lowered by fewer shared sequences. Zero-insertion analyses could be partly confounded by invariant T cells such as MAIT and iNKT, although diverse VJ usage argued against such confounding for most clonotypes. Conclusions relied on cross-sectional statistical analysis, since the same donors could not be followed over many years. Compared with coincidental sharing between unrelated individuals, out-of-frame TCR alpha sequences shared between twins had an excess of sequences with low generation probability. Fewer insertions were carried by abundant cord blood beta clonotypes; a weaker similar trend was observed in young adult naive repertoires, while no such trend was observed in memory repertoires.

Trimmed from V: 4 bases; trimmed from J: 6 bases; junction bases lacking a gene match: 13. The CDR1 and CDR2 encoded by the germline V gene are SGHRS and YFSETQ. The CDR3 sequence holds 17 residues, the cysteine and phenylalanine included. Only the CDR3 portion is preserved as DNA: 51 bases, with reading frame beginning at the first base. The library came from 5' RACE. Instrument used: Illumina HiSeq 2000. A universal primer binding site was added through template switching, and the final cDNA carried a unique molecular identifier so that TCR cDNA molecules could be counted accurately. Specific primers in the conserved constant-segment region were used to synthesize first-strand cDNA for TCR alpha and beta chains. To control for contamination, every cDNA library was double barcoded, receiving both a SMART-Mk sample barcode and Illumina barcodes. TruSeq adapter sequences along with Illumina sample barcodes were introduced in two successive PCR steps. Sequencing of the TCR alpha and beta cDNA libraries was done on the Illumina HiSeq platform using custom primers. The original pipeline was this. Raw reads were processed with MiGEC to extract unique molecular identifiers, and MiXCR was used to determine CDR3 positions. Recombination models were inferred per individual with the repgenHMM and IGoR tools using an EM algorithm. Shared clonotype analysis was performed with the tcR package in R, normalizing sharing by the product of cloneset sizes. To study raw recombination without the effects of thymic and clonal selection, out-of-frame nonproductive sequences were analyzed. The raw public reads went through TCRdb reprocessing: fastp at Q25, MiXCR clone calling, in-frame beta chains kept. Entries are consolidated by CDR3 protein sequence, retaining the most common genes and DNA. The V and J calls were not made by the authors but by TCRdb's processing. For this sample the table gives over 550,000 distinct CDR3 sequences, of which less than 9% were detected only once. Clones ranked in the top ten supply about 1.5% of the sample.

This clonotype was seen ten or more times. Its antigen specificity is not known. No qualities accompany the bases; no much larger clone lies one base away. All donors were healthy Caucasians. Three pairs of female monozygotic twins, all aged roughly 18 to 30 years, made up the twin cohort. The RNA used for TCR libraries was isolated from peripheral blood mononuclear cells. This sample was shared with a second study, whose subject was yellow fever vaccine responses in identical twins. The other study reports the following: The authors reported that the T cell response to vaccination in identical twins appeared partly convergent and partly personalized. The study precisely tracked vaccine-responding T cell clones in identical twins.

Recombination connected TRBV5-1 to TRBJ2-2; 9 bases in the junction line up with TRBD2. The TCR sequence derives from a young woman in good health. Specimen: PBMCs. The CDR3 region: CASSQLRWTSDAGELFF. The nucleotide sequence reads TGCGCCAGCAGCCAATTGCGTTGGACTAGCGACGCCGGGGAGCTGTTTTTT.